This T cell receptor beta chain came from a study of blood T cell repertoires in COVID-19. Turning to the study itself: Acute and convalescent COVID-19 specimens originated in the United States, Italy and Spain. PBMCs, B-cell-depleted T cells, or T cells provided the cDNA or gDNA that made up the material.

The germline V gene encodes CDR1 WNHNN and CDR2 SYGVQD (reference sequence). The CDR3 spans 16 residues. Germline trimming cut 0 bases from V and 4 bases from J; bases unmatched to any gene: 6. Source study methods: Nucleated cell number was recorded as an estimate derived from reference gene primer amplification. Some clones are missing from TCRdb's copy, which holds only in-frame ones; the method was immunoSEQ multiplex PCR. That table furnishes V, J and clone size, whereas the DNA furnished D and trimming. Here the sample spans some 260,000 clones, around 82% being singletons. The TCR sequence derives from a woman of 80 years or more with active or convalescent COVID-19. The sequenced sample was peripheral blood. This chain uses TRBV10-1 with TRBJ2-3; 8 bases are a match to TRBD2. CDR3 residues: CASSESTSGSPDTQYF. For the CDR3, the DNA is TGCGCCAGCAGTGAGTCGACGAGCGGGAGCCCAGATACGCAGTATTTT.